The rows below give T cell receptor beta chains drawn from one sample of a study of STAT3 mutations in large granular lymphocyte leukemia. Repertoires were generated with immunoSEQ multiplex PCR, while TCRdb's copy carries only in-frame clones and drops some. Found here are about 42,000 clones, 80% to 85% of them singletons; the top ten hold around 0.39%. The material sequenced was PBMCs. These receptors all come from a human donor with T large granular lymphocyte leukemia. Some clones in this sample may be carry-over from other donors' samples. The CDR3 runs from the conserved cysteine through the conserved F or W. The order of the fields is J gene, clone size, D gene, V gene, CDR3 protein, CDR3 DNA. A D gene is named only where the DNA matches it firmly. Part of the rows lack a size; the others show once, few, many or a class for expanded clones.

TRBJ2-5 | NA | NA | TRBV7-8 | CASSLASGQETQYF | TGTGCCAGCAGCTTAGCTAGCGGCCAAGAGACCCAGTACTTC
TRBJ1-1 | once | NA | TRBV29-1 | CSVGKGDTEAFF | TGCAGCGTTGGTAAGGGAGACACTGAAGCTTTCTTT
TRBJ2-5 | NA | NA | TRBV6-5 | CASSLPQAGGAQYF | TGTGCCAGCAGCTTACCTCAGGCTGGAGGGGCCCAGTACTTC
TRBJ2-3 | NA | TRBD2 | TRBV7-9 | CASLGLAGADTQYF | TGTGCCAGCCTAGGACTAGCGGGGGCAGATACGCAGTATTTT
TRBJ2-4 | NA | TRBD1 | TRBV4-2 | CASSPGAQGAQYF | TGTGCCAGCAGCCCCGGGGCTCAGGGGGCTCAGTACTTC
TRBJ2-1 | NA | TRBD1 | TRBV6-6 | CASSLRTGPGNEQFF | TGTGCCAGCAGTCTAAGGACAGGGCCCGGCAATGAGCAGTTCTTC
TRBJ1-4 | NA | NA | TRBV4-1 | CASSQLSTGSHEKLFF | TGCGCCAGCAGCCAACTATCAACAGGGAGCCACGAAAAACTGTTTTTT
TRBJ2-3 | once | NA | TRBV18 | CASSTGLPDTQYF | TGTGCCAGCTCGACGGGACTCCCGGATACGCAGTATTTT
TRBJ1-4 | NA | TRBD1 | TRBV7-8 | CASSPRDRGGGEKLFF | TGTGCCAGCAGCCCCCGGGACAGGGGAGGTGGGGAAAAACTGTTTTTT
TRBJ2-2 | NA | NA | TRBV6-6 | CASSYSGRQNTGELFF | TGTGCCAGCAGTTACTCGGGACGACAGAACACCGGGGAGCTGTTTTTT
TRBJ2-7 | few | TRBD1 | TRBV27 | CASSPQGADRSYEQYF | TGTGCCAGCAGTCCCCAGGGGGCGGACCGCTCCTACGAGCAGTACTTC
TRBJ1-1 | NA | TRBD1 | TRBV28 | CASSSTGVKAPMNTEAFF | TGTGCCAGCAGTTCAACAGGGGTTAAGGCCCCTATGAACACTGAAGCTTTCTTT
TRBJ2-7 | NA | NA | TRBV18 | CASSPPGRSTYEQYF | TGTGCCAGCTCACCACCGGGCAGGTCCACCTACGAGCAGTACTTC
TRBJ1-6 | NA | NA | TRBV7-8 | CASSLATNNSPLHF | TGTGCCAGCAGCTTAGCTACCAATAATTCACCCCTCCACTTT
TRBJ1-1 | once | NA | TRBV20-1 | CSARWVTEAFF | TGCAGTGCTAGATGGGTCACCGAAGCTTTCTTT